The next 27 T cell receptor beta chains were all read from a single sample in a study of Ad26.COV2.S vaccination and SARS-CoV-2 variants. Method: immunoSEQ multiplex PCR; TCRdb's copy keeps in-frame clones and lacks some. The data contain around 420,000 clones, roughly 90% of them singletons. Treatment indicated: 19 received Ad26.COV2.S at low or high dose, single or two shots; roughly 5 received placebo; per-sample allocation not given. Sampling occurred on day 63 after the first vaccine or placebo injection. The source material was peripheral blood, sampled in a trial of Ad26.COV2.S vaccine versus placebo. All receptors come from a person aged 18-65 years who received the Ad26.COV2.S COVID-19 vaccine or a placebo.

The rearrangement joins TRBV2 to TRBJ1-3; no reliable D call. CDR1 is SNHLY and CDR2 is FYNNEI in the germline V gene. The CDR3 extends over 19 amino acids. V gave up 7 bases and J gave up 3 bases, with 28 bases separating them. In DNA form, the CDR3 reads TGTGCCAGCACCCAAATCCGCCAGCCTCGAAAGAGGGTTGGAAACACCATATATTTT. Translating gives CASTQIRQPRKRVGNTIYF.

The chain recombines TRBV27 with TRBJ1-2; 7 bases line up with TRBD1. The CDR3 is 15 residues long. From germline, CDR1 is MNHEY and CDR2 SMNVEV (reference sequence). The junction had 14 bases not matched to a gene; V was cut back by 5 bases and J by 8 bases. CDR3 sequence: CASSAYGQAKSGYTF. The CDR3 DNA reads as TGTGCCAGCAGTGCCTACGGACAGGCCAAATCCGGCTACACCTTC.

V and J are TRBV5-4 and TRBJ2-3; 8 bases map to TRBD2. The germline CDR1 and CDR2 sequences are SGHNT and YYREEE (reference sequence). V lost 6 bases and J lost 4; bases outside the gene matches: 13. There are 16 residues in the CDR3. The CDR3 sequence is CASTRDGSGVADTQYF. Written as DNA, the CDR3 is TGTGCCAGCACCCGGGACGGTAGCGGGGTAGCAGATACGCAGTATTTT.

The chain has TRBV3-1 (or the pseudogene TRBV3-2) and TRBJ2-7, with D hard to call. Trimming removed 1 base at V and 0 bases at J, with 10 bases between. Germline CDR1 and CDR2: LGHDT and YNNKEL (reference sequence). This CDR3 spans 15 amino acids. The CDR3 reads CASSQVGQTSYEQYF. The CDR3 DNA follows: TGTGCCAGCAGCCAAGTGGGCCAGACCTCCTACGAGCAGTACTTC.

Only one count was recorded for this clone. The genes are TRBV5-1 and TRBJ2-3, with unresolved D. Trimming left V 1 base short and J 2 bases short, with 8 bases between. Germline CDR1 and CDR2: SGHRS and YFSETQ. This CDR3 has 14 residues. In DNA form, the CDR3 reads TGCGCCAGCAGCTTGAGCCCATTCACAGATACGCAGTATTTT. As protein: CASSLSPFTDTQYF.

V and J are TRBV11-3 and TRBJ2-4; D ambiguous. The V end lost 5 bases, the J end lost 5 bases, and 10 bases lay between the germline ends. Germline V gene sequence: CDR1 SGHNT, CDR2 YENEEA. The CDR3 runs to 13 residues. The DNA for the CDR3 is TGTGCCAGCAGCAAGCCCCGGGAAAACATTCAGTACTTC. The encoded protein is CASSKPRENIQYF.

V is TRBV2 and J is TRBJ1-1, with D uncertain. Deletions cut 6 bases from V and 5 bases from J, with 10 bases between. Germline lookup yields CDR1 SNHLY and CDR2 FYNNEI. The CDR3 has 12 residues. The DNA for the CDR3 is TGTGCCAGCAGACCAGAAATGACTGAAGCTTTCTTT. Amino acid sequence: CASRPEMTEAFF.

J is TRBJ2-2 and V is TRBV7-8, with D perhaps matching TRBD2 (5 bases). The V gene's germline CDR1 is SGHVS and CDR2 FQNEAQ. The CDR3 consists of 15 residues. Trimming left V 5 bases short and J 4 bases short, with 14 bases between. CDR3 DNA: TGTGCCAGCAGCGCCGGAGGAGCTCGCACCGGGGAGCTGTTTTTT. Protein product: CASSAGGARTGELFF.

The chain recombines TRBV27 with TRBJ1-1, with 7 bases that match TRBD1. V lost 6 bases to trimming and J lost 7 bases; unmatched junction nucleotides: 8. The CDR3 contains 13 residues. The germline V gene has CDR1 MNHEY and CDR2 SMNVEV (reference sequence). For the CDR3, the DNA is TGTGCCAGCAGCCACAGGGGTGGTAATGAAGCTTTCTTT. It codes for CASSHRGGNEAFF.

CDR3 sequence: CASSIGTGGPQPQHF. The DNA for the CDR3 is TGTGCCAGTAGTATTGGGACAGGGGGCCCTCAGCCCCAGCATTTT. The chain recombines TRBV19 with TRBJ1-5, with TRBD1 identical over 12 bases. From germline, CDR1 is LNHDA and CDR2 SQIVND (reference sequence). The trim removed 3 bases at V and 6 bases at J, leaving 3 bases unmatched. The CDR3 spans 15 residues.

DNA of the CDR3: TGTGCCAGCAGTCAGTCTGGAACTAATGAAAAACTGTTTTTT. Translation gives CASSQSGTNEKLFF. This sequence joins TRBV7-9 and TRBJ1-4; D uncertain. CDR1 SEHNR and CDR2 FQNEAQ come from the germline V gene (reference sequence). Trimming removed 6 bases from V and 1 base from J, with 9 bases in between. CDR3 length equals 14 residues.

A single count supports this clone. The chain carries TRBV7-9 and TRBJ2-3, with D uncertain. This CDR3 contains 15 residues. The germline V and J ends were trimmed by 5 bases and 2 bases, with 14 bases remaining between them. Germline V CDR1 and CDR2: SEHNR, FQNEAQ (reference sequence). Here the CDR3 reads CASSPPARHTDTQYF. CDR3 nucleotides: TGTGCCAGCAGCCCGCCGGCAAGGCACACAGATACGCAGTATTTT.

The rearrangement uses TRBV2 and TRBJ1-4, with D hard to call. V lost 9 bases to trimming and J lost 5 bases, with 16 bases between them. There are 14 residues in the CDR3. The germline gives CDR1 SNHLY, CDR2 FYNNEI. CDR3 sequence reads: CARQVRLENEKLFF. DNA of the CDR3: TGTGCCAGACAAGTCAGGTTAGAGAATGAAAAACTGTTTTTT.

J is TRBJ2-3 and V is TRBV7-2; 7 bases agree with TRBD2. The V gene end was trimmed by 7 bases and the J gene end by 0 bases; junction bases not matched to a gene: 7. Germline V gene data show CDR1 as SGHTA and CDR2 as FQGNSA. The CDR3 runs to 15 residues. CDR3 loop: CASKRGGLSTDTQYF. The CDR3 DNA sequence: TGTGCCAGCAAGCGGGGAGGTCTCAGCACAGATACGCAGTATTTT. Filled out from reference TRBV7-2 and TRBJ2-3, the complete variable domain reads GAGVSQSPSNKVTEKGKDVELRCDPISGHTALYWYRQSLGQGLEFLIYFQGNSAPDKSGLPSDRFSAERTGGSVSTLTIQRTQQEDSAVYLCASKRGGLSTDTQYFGPGTRLTVL.

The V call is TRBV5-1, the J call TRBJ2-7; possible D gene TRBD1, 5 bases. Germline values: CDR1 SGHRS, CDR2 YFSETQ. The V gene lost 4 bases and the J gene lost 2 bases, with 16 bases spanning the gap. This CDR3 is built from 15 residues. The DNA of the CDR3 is TGCGCCAGCAGCCTAAAGGACACCGGAGCCTACGAGCAGTACTTC. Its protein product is CASSLKDTGAYEQYF.

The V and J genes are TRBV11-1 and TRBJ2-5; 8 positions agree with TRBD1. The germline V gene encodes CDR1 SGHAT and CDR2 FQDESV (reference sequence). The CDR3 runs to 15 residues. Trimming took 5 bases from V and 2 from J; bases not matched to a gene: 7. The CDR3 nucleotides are TGTGCCAGCAGCCGCAGGGGGCCGACTCAAGAGACCCAGTACTTC. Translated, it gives CASSRRGPTQETQYF.

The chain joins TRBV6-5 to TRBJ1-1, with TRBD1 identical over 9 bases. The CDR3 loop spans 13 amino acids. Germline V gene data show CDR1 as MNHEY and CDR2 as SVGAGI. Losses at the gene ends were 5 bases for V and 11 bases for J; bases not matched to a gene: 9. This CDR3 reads CASSPGTGRRAFF. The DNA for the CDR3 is TGTGCCAGCAGTCCCGGGACAGGGCGGAGGGCTTTCTTT.

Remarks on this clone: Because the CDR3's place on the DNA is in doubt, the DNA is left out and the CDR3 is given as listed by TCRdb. CDR3 in amino acids: CAWSVPVFAYEQYF. The rearrangement links TRBV30 to TRBJ2-7; the table's D call, TRBD2, was not checked against the DNA. Germline loops: CDR1 GTSNPN, CDR2 SVGIG (reference sequence). A total of 14 residues make up the CDR3, ends included.

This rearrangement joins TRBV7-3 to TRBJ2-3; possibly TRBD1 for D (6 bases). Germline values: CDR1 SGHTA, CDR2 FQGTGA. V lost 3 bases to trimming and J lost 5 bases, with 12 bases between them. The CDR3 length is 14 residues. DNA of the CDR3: TGTGCCAGCAGCTTTGCAGGGGCGGGAGATACGCAGTATTTT. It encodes CASSFAGAGDTQYF.

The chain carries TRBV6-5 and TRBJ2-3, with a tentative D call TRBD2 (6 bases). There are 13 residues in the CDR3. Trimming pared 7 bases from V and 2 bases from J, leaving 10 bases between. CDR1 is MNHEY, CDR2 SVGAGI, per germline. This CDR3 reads CASTRGITDTQYF. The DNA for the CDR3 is TGTGCCAGCACCCGCGGGATCACAGATACGCAGTATTTT.

The CDR3 sequence is CASGGGQGAFEQFF. For the CDR3, the DNA is TGTGCCAGCGGCGGGGGACAGGGGGCCTTTGAGCAGTTCTTC. J is TRBJ2-1 and V is TRBV7-2, with 12 positions matching TRBD1. V dropped 8 bases and J dropped 9; count of bases not matched to a gene: 8. The CDR3 is 14 residues long. From germline, CDR1 is SGHTA and CDR2 FQGNSA.

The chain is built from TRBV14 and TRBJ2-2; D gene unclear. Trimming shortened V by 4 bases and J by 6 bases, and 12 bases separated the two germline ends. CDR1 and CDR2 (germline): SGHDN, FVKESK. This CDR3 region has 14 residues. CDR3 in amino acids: CASSRQILAGELFF. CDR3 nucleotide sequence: TGTGCCAGCAGCCGGCAGATTCTAGCCGGGGAGCTGTTTTTT.

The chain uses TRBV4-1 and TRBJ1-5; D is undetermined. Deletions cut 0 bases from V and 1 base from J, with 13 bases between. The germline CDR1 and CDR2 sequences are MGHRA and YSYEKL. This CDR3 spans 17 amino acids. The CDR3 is CASSQDRVGGSNQPQHF. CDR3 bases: TGCGCCAGCAGCCAAGACCGGGTGGGAGGGAGCAATCAGCCCCAGCATTTT.

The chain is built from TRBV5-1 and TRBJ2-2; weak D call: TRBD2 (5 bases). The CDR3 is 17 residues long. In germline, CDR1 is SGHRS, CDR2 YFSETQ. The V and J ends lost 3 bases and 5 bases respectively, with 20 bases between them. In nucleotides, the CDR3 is TGCGCCAGCAGCTGGTTTCGGGATGCCCCGAGGACCGGGGAGCTGTTTTTT. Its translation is CASSWFRDAPRTGELFF. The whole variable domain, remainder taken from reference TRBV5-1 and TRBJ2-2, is KAGVTQTPRYLIKTRGQQVTLSCSPISGHRSVSWYQQTPGQGLQFLFEYFSETQRNKGNFPGRFSGRQFSNSRSEMNVSTLELGDSALYLCASSWFRDAPRTGELFFGEGSRLTVL.

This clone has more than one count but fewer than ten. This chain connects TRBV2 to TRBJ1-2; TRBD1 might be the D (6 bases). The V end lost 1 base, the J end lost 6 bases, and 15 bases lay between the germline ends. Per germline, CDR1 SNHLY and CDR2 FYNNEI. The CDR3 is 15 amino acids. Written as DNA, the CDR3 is TGTGCCAGCAGTGAAGTTGGGGTGGGGGCGAATGGCTACACCTTC. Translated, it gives CASSEVGVGANGYTF.

The CDR3 coding sequence is TGTGCCAGCAGCTTAATCCAGGGGAGCTACAATGAGCAGTTCTTC. It specifies CASSLIQGSYNEQFF. The rearrangement links TRBV7-2 to TRBJ2-1, with D perhaps TRBD1 (6 bases). This CDR3 region has 15 residues. V was pared by 2 bases and J by 3 bases, with 11 bases between. The germline CDR1 and CDR2 sequences are SGHTA and FQGNSA.

The CDR3 region is CASSEFAGVDTQYF. CDR3 bases: TGTGCCAGCAGTGAATTTGCGGGGGTAGATACGCAGTATTTT. The chain recombines TRBV6-1 with TRBJ2-3; 7 nucleotides match TRBD2. The germline gives CDR1 MNHNS, CDR2 SASEGT. The V segment lost 2 bases and the J segment 5 bases; nucleotides outside the gene matches: 4. There are 14 residues in the CDR3.